Presented here are 15 T cell receptor beta chains from one specimen sequenced in a study of cytomegalovirus exposure and HLA in healthy donors. Data came from immunoSEQ multiplex PCR; TCRdb stores just in-frame clones and leaves some out. The sample carries 250,000 to 400,000 clones, 70% to 90% recorded once. The sequenced material came from PBMCs. The receptors here all came from a man under 40 in good health and CMV-seronegative.

The gene calls are TRBV7-2 and TRBJ2-5; 8 positions agree with TRBD2. The V gene's germline CDR1 is SGHTA and CDR2 FQGNSA. With 0 bases clipped from V and 2 bases from J, the junction kept 2 bases outside the gene matches. The CDR3 runs to 15 residues. The CDR3 spells CASSLASGKQETQYF. CDR3 DNA sequence: TGTGCCAGCAGCTTAGCTAGCGGGAAACAAGAGACCCAGTACTTC.

This clone was observed a single time. The chain recombines TRBV18 with TRBJ2-1, with 9 positions matching TRBD1. This CDR3 is 15 amino acids long. Germline assignment: CDR1 KGHSH and CDR2 LQKENI. V gave up 3 bases and J gave up 6 bases; unmatched junction bases: 6. In nucleotides, the CDR3 is TGTGCCAGCTCACCGAAAGGGACAGGGCCCAATGAGCAGTTCTTC. It encodes CASSPKGTGPNEQFF.

The J gene is TRBJ1-1, the V gene TRBV9, with a weak D call TRBD1 (6 bases). CDR3 size: 17 residues. Germline lookup yields CDR1 SGDLS and CDR2 YYNGEE. The V end was cut by 3 bases, the J end by 5 bases, with 23 bases between. The CDR3 spells CASSAIPGDIRWTEAFF. CDR3 sequence (DNA): TGTGCCAGCAGCGCGATCCCCGGGGACATTAGGTGGACTGAAGCTTTCTTT.

The chain uses TRBV5-6 and TRBJ2-1; TRBD2 is a possible D gene (7 bases). In germline, CDR1 is SGHDT, CDR2 YYEEEE. Between the trimmed V and J ends, which lost 4 bases and 4 bases, there was a span of 18 bases. This CDR3 is 16 amino acids long. CDR3 loop: CASSVGWGGHYNEQFF. The DNA of the CDR3 is TGTGCCAGCAGCGTTGGTTGGGGGGGCCATTACAATGAGCAGTTCTTC.

J is TRBJ1-5 and V is TRBV5-5, with D unresolved. CDR3 length: 14 residues. Trimming pared 4 bases from V and 3 bases from J, leaving 11 bases between. Germline V gene sequence: CDR1 SGHKS, CDR2 YYEKEE (reference sequence). CDR3 DNA: TGTGCCAGCAGCCAACACCAAGACAATCAGCCCCAGCATTTT. Its protein product is CASSQHQDNQPQHF.

This clone was found once. The chain employs TRBV25-1 and TRBJ1-1; 7 nucleotides agree with TRBD1. After removal of 1 base from V and 1 base from J, the junction contained 3 bases not matched to a gene. CDR1 is MGHDK, CDR2 SYGVNS, per germline. The CDR3 is 15 amino acids. The CDR3 reads CASSEFGTANTEAFF. Written as DNA, the CDR3 is TGTGCCAGCAGTGAATTTGGGACAGCGAACACTGAAGCTTTCTTT.

The chain is built from TRBV6-1 and TRBJ2-7, with a weak D call TRBD1 (5 bases). Trimming left V 5 bases short and J 5 bases short, with 7 bases between. The CDR3 runs 11 residues. Germline CDR1 and CDR2: MNHNS and SASEGT. This CDR3 reads CASSTGHEQYF. CDR3 coding DNA: TGTGCCAGCAGTACAGGTCACGAGCAGTACTTC.

The J gene is TRBJ2-5, the V gene TRBV5-1; no definite D call. Germline assignment: CDR1 SGHRS and CDR2 YFSETQ. This CDR3 has 14 amino acids. V was pared by 1 base and J by 5 bases, with 12 bases between. As DNA, the CDR3 is TGCGCCAGCAGCTTGACGAACTATGGGGAGACCCAGTACTTC. The encoded protein is CASSLTNYGETQYF.

This rearrangement joins TRBV7-9 to TRBJ1-4; a possible D gene is TRBD1 (5 bases). The CDR3 loop spans 16 amino acids. Trimming shortened V by 2 bases and J by 2 bases, and 12 bases separated the two germline ends. Germline assignment: CDR1 SEHNR and CDR2 FQNEAQ (reference sequence). The CDR3: CASSLIQGRTNEKLFF. CDR3 nucleotide sequence: TGTGCCAGCAGCTTAATTCAGGGCCGCACTAATGAAAAACTGTTTTTT. The full variable domain, in which reference TRBV7-9 and TRBJ1-4 provide the parts outside the CDR3, is DTGVSQNPRHKITKRGQNVTFRCDPISEHNRLYWYRQTLGQGPEFLTYFQNEAQLEKSRLLSDRFSAERPKGSFSTLEIQRTEQGDSAMYLCASSLIQGRTNEKLFFGSGTQLSVL.

This clone was seen just once. This chain links TRBV2 with TRBJ2-1, with D possibly TRBD1 on 6 matching bases. This CDR3 spans 15 amino acids. The V and J ends lost 6 bases and 0 bases respectively, with 12 bases between them. The germline V gene has CDR1 SNHLY and CDR2 FYNNEI. The CDR3 nucleotides are TGTGCCAGCAGCCCAGGGGTTCCCTCCTACAATGAGCAGTTCTTC. Translating gives CASSPGVPSYNEQFF.

V is TRBV7-8 and J is TRBJ1-2, with D possibly TRBD1 on 5 matching bases. Germline CDR1 is SGHVS and CDR2 is FQNEAQ. The CDR3 totals 13 residues. Trimming removed 5 bases at V and 8 bases at J, with 15 bases between. The CDR3 DNA follows: TGTGCCAGCAGCATTACAGGCCTCGAGGGCTACACCTTC. It encodes CASSITGLEGYTF.

In nucleotides, the CDR3 is TGTGCCAGCAGTGAAGACCCACGGCAGGGCGGCAATCAGCCCCAGCATTTT. Translated: CASSEDPRQGGNQPQHF. The chain couples TRBV2 to TRBJ1-5; possible D gene TRBD1, 5 bases. The V end lost 1 base, the J end lost 2 bases, and 15 bases lay between the germline ends. Germline CDR1 and CDR2: SNHLY and FYNNEI. This CDR3 has 17 residues. Looking up the rest from reference TRBV2 and TRBJ1-5 gives the full variable domain: EPEVTQTPSHQVTQMGQEVILRCVPISNHLYFYWYRQILGQKVEFLVSFYNNEISEKSEIFDDQFSVERPDGSNFTLKIRSTKLEDSAMYFCASSEDPRQGGNQPQHFGDGTRLSIL.

In this sample, this clone turned up once. The chain is built from TRBV4-3 and TRBJ2-7; TRBD2 matches at 10 bases. CDR3 length equals 15 residues. V lost 4 bases and J lost 3; bases outside the gene matches: 6. The germline gives CDR1 LGHNA, CDR2 YSLEER. DNA of the CDR3: TGCGCCAGCAGCCCCAGCGGGGGGGCCGGCTACGAGCAGTACTTC. Translating gives CASSPSGGAGYEQYF.

This chain joins TRBV7-9 and TRBJ1-6, with D possibly matching TRBD1 (5 bases). V lost 7 bases to trimming and J lost 6 bases, with 19 bases between them. Germline CDR1 and CDR2: SEHNR and FQNEAQ (reference sequence). The CDR3 sequence is 16 residues long. The CDR3 nucleotides read TGTGCCAGCACCCTCAGTGGGGGGGGTGTTAATTCACCCCTCCACTTT. Translating it yields CASTLSGGGVNSPLHF. The full variable domain, rest sourced from reference TRBV7-9 and TRBJ1-6, is DTGVSQNPRHKITKRGQNVTFRCDPISEHNRLYWYRQTLGQGPEFLTYFQNEAQLEKSRLLSDRFSAERPKGSFSTLEIQRTEQGDSAMYLCASTLSGGGVNSPLHFGNGTRLTVT.

This clone showed up just a few times. The chain links TRBV7-9 to TRBJ2-7; TRBD1 is a possible D gene (6 bases). The CDR3 is 16 amino acids. The germline V gene encodes CDR1 SEHNR and CDR2 FQNEAQ (reference sequence). V lost 4 bases and J 3 bases, leaving 19 bases between the germline ends. The CDR3 bases are TGTGCCAGCAGCTCCCAAGGTTGGACAGCTAGCTACGAGCAGTACTTC. This sequence encodes CASSSQGWTASYEQYF. The whole variable domain, filled in from reference TRBV7-9 and TRBJ2-7, reads DTGVSQNPRHKITKRGQNVTFRCDPISEHNRLYWYRQTLGQGPEFLTYFQNEAQLEKSRLLSDRFSAERPKGSFSTLEIQRTEQGDSAMYLCASSSQGWTASYEQYFGPGTRLTVT.